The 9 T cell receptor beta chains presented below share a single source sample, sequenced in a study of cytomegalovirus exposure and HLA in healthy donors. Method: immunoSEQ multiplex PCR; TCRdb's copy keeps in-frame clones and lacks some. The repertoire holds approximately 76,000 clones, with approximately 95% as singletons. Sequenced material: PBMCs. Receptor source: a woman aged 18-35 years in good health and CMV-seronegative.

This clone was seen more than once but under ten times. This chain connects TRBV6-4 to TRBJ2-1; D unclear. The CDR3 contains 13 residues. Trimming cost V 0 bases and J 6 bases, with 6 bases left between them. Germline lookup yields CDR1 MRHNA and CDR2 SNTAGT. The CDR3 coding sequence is TGTGCCAGCAGTGACTCGGCTAGCAATGAGCAGTTCTTC. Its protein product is CASSDSASNEQFF.

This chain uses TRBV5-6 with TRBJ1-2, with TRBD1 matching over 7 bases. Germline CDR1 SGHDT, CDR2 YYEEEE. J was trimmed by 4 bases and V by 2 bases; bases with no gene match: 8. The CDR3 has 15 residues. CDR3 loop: CASSFQGQQFYGYTF. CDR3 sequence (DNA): TGTGCCAGCAGCTTCCAGGGACAGCAATTCTATGGCTACACCTTC.

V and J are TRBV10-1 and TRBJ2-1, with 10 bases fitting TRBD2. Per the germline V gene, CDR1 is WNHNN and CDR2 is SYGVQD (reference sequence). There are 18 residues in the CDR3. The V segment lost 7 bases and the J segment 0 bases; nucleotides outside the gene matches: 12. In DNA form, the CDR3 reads TGCGCCAGCATCCCGACGGCTCAGCGGGAGGGCTCCTACAATGAGCAGTTCTTC. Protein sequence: CASIPTAQREGSYNEQFF.

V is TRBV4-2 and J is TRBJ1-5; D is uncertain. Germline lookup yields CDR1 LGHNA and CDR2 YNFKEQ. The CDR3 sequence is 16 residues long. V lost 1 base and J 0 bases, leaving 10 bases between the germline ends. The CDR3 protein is CASSQGVQNSNQPQHF. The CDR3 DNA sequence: TGTGCCAGCAGCCAAGGTGTACAAAATAGCAATCAGCCCCAGCATTTT.

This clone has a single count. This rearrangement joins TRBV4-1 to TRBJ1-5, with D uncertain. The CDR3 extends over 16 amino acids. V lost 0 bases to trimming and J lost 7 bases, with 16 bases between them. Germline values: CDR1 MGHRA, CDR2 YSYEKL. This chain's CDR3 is CASSQDDGGLGQPQHF. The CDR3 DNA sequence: TGCGCCAGCAGCCAAGATGACGGCGGGCTGGGACAGCCCCAGCATTTT.

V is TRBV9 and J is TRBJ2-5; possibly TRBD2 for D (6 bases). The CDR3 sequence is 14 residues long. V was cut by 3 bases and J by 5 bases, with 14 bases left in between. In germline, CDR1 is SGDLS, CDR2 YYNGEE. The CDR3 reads CASSASGTSETQYF. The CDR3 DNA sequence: TGTGCCAGCAGCGCATCCGGGACTTCGGAGACCCAGTACTTC.

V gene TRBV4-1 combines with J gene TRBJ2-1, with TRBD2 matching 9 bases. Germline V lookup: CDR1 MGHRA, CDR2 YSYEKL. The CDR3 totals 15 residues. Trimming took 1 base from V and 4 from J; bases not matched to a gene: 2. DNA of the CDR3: TGCGCCAGCAGCCAAGGTAGCGGGGGTTACAATGAGCAGTTCTTC. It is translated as CASSQGSGGYNEQFF.

The CDR3, as DNA: TGTGCCAGCAGTGTCGCTACAGGGGCCCTAGCCAAAAACATTCAGTACTTC. Translating it yields CASSVATGALAKNIQYF. The chain employs TRBV6-4 and TRBJ2-4; 7 bases align to TRBD1. The CDR3 totals 17 residues. The germline V gene encodes CDR1 MRHNA and CDR2 SNTAGT. Trimming removed 4 bases from V and 0 bases from J; junction bases left unmatched: 9.

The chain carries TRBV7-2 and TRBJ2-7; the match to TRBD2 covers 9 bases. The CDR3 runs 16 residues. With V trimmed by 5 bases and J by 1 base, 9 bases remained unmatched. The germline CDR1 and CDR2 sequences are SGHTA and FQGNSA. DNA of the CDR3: TGTGCCAGCAGCCCGAATCCTAGCGGGGCTTCCTACGAGCAGTACTTC. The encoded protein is CASSPNPSGASYEQYF.